This TCR beta chain was found in a study of low-dose radiotherapy and immunotherapy resistance in tumors. The overall study: Each patient was administered nivolumab intravenously at 240 mg, which was a flat dose, every two weeks, along with intravenous ipilimumab at 1 mg/kg every six weeks. Oral aspirin 300 mg was taken by patients daily for four cycles from cycle 1 day 1.

Both TCRalpha and TCRbeta chains were reverse transcribed with V-gene-specific primers. TCRs were put through approximately 20 PCR cycles of amplification with Phusion. A constant-region primer and the V-primer adapter served as the primer pair. With in vitro transcription, the isolated mRNA was amplified. TCRdb fed the reads into MiXCR, producing one record per CDR3 protein. The repertoire has about 30,000 distinct CDR3 sequences, under 55% of them found once; the top ten carry approximately 5.9%. Ten or more counts support this clonotype. The V gene's germline CDR1 is LGHNA and CDR2 YNFKEQ. The CDR3 runs 16 residues. Unmatched junction bases numbered 7, after V lost 0 bases and J lost 5 bases. Documented time point: after trial treatment. Treatment meaning: LDRT plus nivolumab, ipilimumab, low-dose cyclophosphamide and aspirin (RACIN trial). Along with nivolumab and ipilimumab, donors received aspirin, low-dose cyclophosphamide and low-dose radiotherapy.

This chain links TRBV4-2 with TRBJ2-5; 9 nucleotides agree with TRBD2. The source is a male donor with gallbladder cancer. The source was PBMCs, collected after low-dose radiotherapy plus immunotherapy. CDR3 sequence (DNA): TGTGCCAGCAGCCAAGAATTGACTAGCGGATGGGAGACCCAGTACTTC. Amino acid sequence: CASSQELTSGWETQYF.